These T cell receptor beta chains were read from a single sample in a study of blood T cells in healthy people across ages. Each CDR3 protein gets one entry after TCRdb re-called the 5' RACE reads with MiXCR. This sample has under 1,000,000 distinct CDR3 sequences, with roughly 40% found just once. Sequencing input: blood. The receptors come from a man aged 18-30 years in good health. CDR3s include the opening cysteine and the closing phenylalanine or tryptophan. D genes are given only for firm matches. Only some rows state a clone size, as once, few, many or a class for expanded clones.

j_call clone_size v_call d_call cdr3_aa cdr3_nt
TRBJ2-3 - TRBV5-1 TRBD1 CASSTRTGPPTDTQYF TGCGCCAGCAGTACTAGGACAGGCCCACCCACAGATACGCAGTATTTT
TRBJ2-5 few TRBV2 TRBD1 CASAGTGLETQYF TGTGCCAGTGCCGGGACAGGGTTAGAGACCCAGTACTTC
TRBJ2-3 many TRBV20-1 - CSASAGSTDTQYF TGCAGTGCTAGTGCGGGGAGCACAGATACGCAGTATTTT
TRBJ2-1 - TRBV6-5 TRBD1 CASSQTDRGSYNEQFF TGTGCCAGCAGTCAAACCGACAGGGGTTCCTACAATGAGCAGTTCTTC
TRBJ2-7 few TRBV12-3/TRBV12-4 - CAGSLVLGGRKYEQYF TGTGCCGGCAGTCTCGTTCTTGGGGGCAGGAAGTACGAGCAGTACTTC
TRBJ2-2 few TRBV7-2 TRBD1 CASSRGQGRTGELFF TGTGCCAGCAGCCGTGGACAGGGGAGGACCGGGGAGCTGTTTTTT
TRBJ2-1 - TRBV12-3/TRBV12-4 - CASKSGNEQFF TGTGCCAGCAAATCGGGTAATGAGCAGTTCTTC
TRBJ1-2 - TRBV6-5 TRBD1 CASRKPGTVYGYTF TGTGCCAGCAGAAAACCCGGGACAGTGTATGGCTACACCTTC
TRBJ2-1 once TRBV5-1 - CASSLDWDEQFF TGCGCCAGCAGTCTGGACTGGGACGAGCAGTTCTTC
TRBJ2-1 - TRBV7-3 TRBD2 CASSLIGGLETQFF TGTGCCAGCAGCTTAATAGGGGGACTAGAGACCCAGTTCTTC
TRBJ2-1 many TRBV7-9 - CASSLVPPEQFF TGTGCCAGCAGCTTAGTACCTCCTGAGCAGTTCTTC
TRBJ2-3 few TRBV11-2 - CASSLLARIRGLSASTDTQYF TGTGCCAGCAGCTTATTGGCTAGAATCAGGGGTCTATCGGCTAGCACAGATACGCAGTATTTT
TRBJ1-3 - TRBV28 - CASSFLRDTIYF TGTGCCAGCAGTTTTCTCCGGGACACCATATATTTT
TRBJ2-7 - TRBV4-1 - CASSQGLVNEQYF TGCGCCAGCAGCCAAGGTTTGGTGAATGAGCAGTACTTC